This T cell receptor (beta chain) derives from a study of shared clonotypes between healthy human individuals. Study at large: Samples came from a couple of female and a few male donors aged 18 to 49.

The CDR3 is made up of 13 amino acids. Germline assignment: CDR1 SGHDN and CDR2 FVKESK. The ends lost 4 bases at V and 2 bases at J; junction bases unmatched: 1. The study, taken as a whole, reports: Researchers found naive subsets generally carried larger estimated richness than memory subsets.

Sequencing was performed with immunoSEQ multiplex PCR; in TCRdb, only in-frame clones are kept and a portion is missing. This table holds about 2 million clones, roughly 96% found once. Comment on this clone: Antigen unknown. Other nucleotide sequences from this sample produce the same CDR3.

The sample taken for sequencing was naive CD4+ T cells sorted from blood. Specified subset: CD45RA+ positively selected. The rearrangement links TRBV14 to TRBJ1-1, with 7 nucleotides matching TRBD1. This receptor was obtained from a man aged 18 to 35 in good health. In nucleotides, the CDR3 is TGTGCCAGCAGCCGACAGGGAAACACTGAAGCTTTCTTT. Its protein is CASSRQGNTEAFF.